The 21 T cell receptor beta chains in this list originate from one sample, sequenced in a study of T cell responses to AZD1222 COVID-19 vaccine. Assay: immunoSEQ multiplex PCR; the TCRdb copy retains only in-frame clones and omits some. Among more than 95,000 clones listed, around nine tenths were seen once. The source was peripheral blood, collected 28 days after the second dose of the MenACWY control vaccine. The receptors shown here come from an adult who received the MenACWY meningococcal vaccine as a control.

V and J are TRBV11-2 and TRBJ1-5, with D uncertain. In germline, CDR1 is SGHAT, CDR2 FQNNGV. The ends were cut back, 0 bases at V and 7 bases at J, with 7 bases in the middle. CDR3 size: 13 residues. The CDR3 DNA follows: TGTGCCAGCAGCTTAGATCCGGACCAGCCCCAGCATTTT. Its translation: CASSLDPDQPQHF.

This clone was detected once. In nucleotides, the CDR3 is TGTGCCAGCTCACCCACAGGGGACCGCAATTCACCCCTCCACTTT. Amino acids: CASSPTGDRNSPLHF. This chain links TRBV18 with TRBJ1-6; 7 bases line up with TRBD1. Germline lookup yields CDR1 KGHSH and CDR2 LQKENI. Trimming removed 3 bases from V and 7 bases from J; junction bases left unmatched: 6. This CDR3 contains 15 residues.

The table lists this clone with a few counts. The V gene is TRBV19, the J gene TRBJ2-1, with a weak D call TRBD2 (5 bases). The V gene lost 7 bases and the J gene lost 6 bases, with 19 bases spanning the gap. The germline gives CDR1 LNHDA, CDR2 SQIVND (reference sequence). This CDR3 spans 15 amino acids. Here the CDR3 reads CASMQWSDSANEQFF. The CDR3 DNA is TGTGCCAGTATGCAGTGGTCGGACTCGGCCAATGAGCAGTTCTTC.

The rearrangement joins TRBV28 to TRBJ1-1, with D perhaps TRBD1 (5 bases). The CDR3 covers 11 residues. Trimming removed 6 bases at V and 10 bases at J, with 12 bases between. Per the germline V gene, CDR1 is MDHEN and CDR2 is SYDVKM. The CDR3 loop reads CASRTGARAFF. The CDR3, as DNA: TGTGCCAGCAGGACCGGGGCTCGAGCTTTCTTT. The variable domain in full, completed from reference TRBV28 and TRBJ1-1, reads DVKVTQSSRYLVKRTGEKVFLECVQDMDHENMFWYRQDPGLGLRLIYFSYDVKMKEKGDIPEGYSVSREKKERFSLILESASTNQTSMYLCASRTGARAFFGQGTRLTVV.

The rearrangement uses TRBV4-1 and TRBJ2-7, with D perhaps TRBD2 (6 bases). The CDR3 covers 17 residues. V lost 1 base, J lost 1 base, and 17 bases lay in between. Germline lookup yields CDR1 MGHRA and CDR2 YSYEKL. This CDR3 reads CASSQGRGTGVSYEQYF. The CDR3 DNA sequence: TGCGCCAGCAGCCAAGGACGGGGGACGGGGGTGTCCTACGAGCAGTACTTC.

V gene TRBV7-8 combines with J gene TRBJ2-7, with 8 bases that match TRBD1. V lost 5 bases and J lost 6; bases outside the gene matches: 9. The CDR3 is 14 residues long. Germline V lookup: CDR1 SGHVS, CDR2 FQNEAQ. The CDR3 is CASSGRTGSSEQYF. The CDR3 bases are TGTGCCAGCAGCGGACGGACAGGGAGTAGCGAGCAGTACTTC.

This chain links TRBV18 with TRBJ2-1, with 9 bases fitting TRBD2. The CDR3 runs 17 residues. The V segment lost 3 bases and the J segment 4 bases; nucleotides outside the gene matches: 10. The germline V gene has CDR1 KGHSH and CDR2 LQKENI. The CDR3 DNA reads as TGTGCCAGCTCACCCCCCGGAGGGACTAGCCGATACAATGAGCAGTTCTTC. This translates into CASSPPGGTSRYNEQFF.

The rearrangement uses TRBV4-1 and TRBJ1-6; tentative D call: TRBD1 (5 bases). Germline loops: CDR1 MGHRA, CDR2 YSYEKL. CDR3 length equals 15 residues. V was shortened by 3 bases and J by 7 bases, with 13 bases between the two germline ends. This CDR3 reads CASSHYGTRNSPLHF. The DNA of the CDR3 is TGCGCCAGCAGCCATTACGGGACGAGGAATTCACCCCTCCACTTT.

The chain carries TRBV7-2 and TRBJ2-7; D is unresolved. V was pared by 1 base and J by 4 bases, with 11 bases between. The CDR3 is made up of 14 amino acids. The germline CDR1 and CDR2 sequences are SGHTA and FQGNSA. DNA for the CDR3: TGTGCCAGCAGCTTAGGACCACTTGGGTACGAGCAGTACTTC. The encoded protein is CASSLGPLGYEQYF. Variable domain in full (rest from reference TRBV7-2 and TRBJ2-7): GAGVSQSPSNKVTEKGKDVELRCDPISGHTALYWYRQSLGQGLEFLIYFQGNSAPDKSGLPSDRFSAERTGGSVSTLTIQRTQQEDSAVYLCASSLGPLGYEQYFGPGTRLTVT.

The gene calls are TRBV5-1 and TRBJ2-2, with unresolved D. V shed 6 bases and J shed 0 bases, with 18 bases lying between them. The germline CDR1 and CDR2 sequences are SGHRS and YFSETQ. CDR3 length: 17 residues. The CDR3 protein is CASTHSLDRSNTGELFF. CDR3 nucleotide sequence: TGCGCCAGCACCCATTCCCTGGACCGCTCGAACACCGGGGAGCTGTTTTTT.

This chain uses TRBV9 with TRBJ2-7, with D perhaps TRBD1 or TRBD2 (5 bases each). Deletions cut 0 bases from V and 2 bases from J, with 12 bases between. Germline CDR1 SGDLS, CDR2 YYNGEE. This CDR3 comprises 15 residues. CDR3 in amino acids: CASSVGPGSPYEQYF. The CDR3 region has the DNA TGTGCCAGCAGCGTAGGGCCAGGGAGTCCCTACGAGCAGTACTTC.

The chain has TRBV4-1 and TRBJ1-4, with D possibly TRBD1 on 5 matching bases. Germline-derived CDR1 and CDR2 are MGHRA and YSYEKL. V lost 1 base and J lost 8, with 14 bases in between. This CDR3 is 15 amino acids long. The CDR3 DNA reads TGCGCCAGCAGCCAAGGAATCAGGGAGGGCGAAAAACTGTTTTTT. This translates into CASSQGIREGEKLFF.

This chain joins TRBV12-1 and TRBJ2-7; no DNA check was done on the table's D call, TRBD1. TRBV12-1 is marked as a pseudogene. The CDR3 loop spans 16 amino acids. The CDR3 is CASSFEKDRVAYEQYF. CDR3 nucleotides: TGTGCCAGCAGCTTTGAAAAGGACAGGGTAGCCTACGAGCAGTACTTC.

This clone was observed a single time. The V gene is TRBV6-5, the J gene TRBJ1-6; a possible D gene is TRBD1 (6 bases). Germline loops: CDR1 MNHEY, CDR2 SVGAGI. The CDR3 contains 16 residues. The V end lost 1 base, the J end lost 9 bases, and 16 bases lay between the germline ends. CDR3 in amino acids: CASSYLRQARGSPLHF. The CDR3 nucleotides are TGTGCCAGCAGTTACTTAAGACAGGCCCGGGGTTCACCCCTCCACTTT.

V gene TRBV24-1 combines with J gene TRBJ2-6; TRBD1 might be the D (5 bases). Germline V gene lookup returns CDR1 KGHDR and CDR2 SFDVKD. The V and J ends lost 5 bases and 2 bases respectively, with 15 bases between them. The CDR3 is 17 amino acids. The CDR3 sequence: CATSGNVGRTGANVLTF. The DNA of the CDR3 is TGTGCCACCAGTGGGAACGTGGGGCGGACTGGGGCCAACGTCCTGACTTTC.

The chain uses TRBV4-3 and TRBJ1-2, with 9 bases that match TRBD1. Per germline, CDR1 LGHNA and CDR2 YSLEER. Germline trimming cut 0 bases from V and 4 bases from J; bases unmatched to any gene: 9. The CDR3 contains 17 residues. DNA of the CDR3: TGCGCCAGCAGCCAAGATAACGGGGGACAGGGCGTCTATGGCTACACCTTC. Translation gives CASSQDNGGQGVYGYTF.

The chain recombines TRBV11-3 with TRBJ1-4; D is perhaps TRBD1 (5 bases). V lost 3 bases and J lost 4, with 6 bases in between. Germline lookup yields CDR1 SGHNT and CDR2 YENEEA. The CDR3 runs 13 residues. CDR3 in amino acids: CASSLGLNEKLFF. The DNA of the CDR3 is TGTGCCAGCAGCTTGGGGCTTAATGAAAAACTGTTTTTT.

In this sample, this clone turned up once. The chain employs TRBV10-3 and TRBJ1-6; D gene uncertain. The CDR3 runs to 15 residues. Germline lookup yields CDR1 ENHRY and CDR2 SYGVKD. V was trimmed by 11 bases and J by 0 bases, leaving 14 bases between them. This CDR3 is CAAKSGSSYNSPLHF. Here the CDR3 DNA reads TGTGCCGCCAAATCCGGTAGCTCCTATAATTCACCCCTCCACTTT.

The rearrangement uses TRBV19 and TRBJ1-2; D is undetermined. Germline values: CDR1 LNHDA, CDR2 SQIVND (reference sequence). The CDR3 contains 13 residues. Trimming left V 3 bases short and J 4 bases short, with 9 bases between. The CDR3 protein is CASSIFVSYGYTF. CDR3 bases: TGTGCCAGTAGTATCTTTGTCAGCTATGGCTACACCTTC. The complete variable domain, with remaining parts taken from reference TRBV19 and TRBJ1-2, reads DGGITQSPKYLFRKEGQNVTLSCEQNLNHDAMYWYRQDPGQGLRLIYYSQIVNDFQKGDIAEGYSVSREKKESFPLTVTSAQKNPTAFYLCASSIFVSYGYTFGSGTRLTVV.

The J gene is TRBJ2-1, the V gene TRBV6-5, with 12 positions matching TRBD2. This CDR3 spans 14 amino acids. With 6 bases clipped from V and 3 bases from J, the junction kept 0 bases outside the gene matches. Germline V gene lookup returns CDR1 MNHEY and CDR2 SVGAGI. The CDR3 DNA is TGTGCCAGCAGGACTAGCGGGGGCTACAATGAGCAGTTCTTC. Translating gives CASRTSGGYNEQFF.

The rearrangement links TRBV5-1 to TRBJ2-7; a possible D gene is TRBD1 (5 bases). The V and J ends lost 4 bases and 3 bases respectively, with 11 bases between them. Germline-derived CDR1 and CDR2 are SGHRS and YFSETQ. The CDR3 spans 13 residues. The CDR3 here is CASSLDRYYEQYF. CDR3 DNA: TGCGCCAGCAGCCTCGACAGATACTACGAGCAGTACTTC.